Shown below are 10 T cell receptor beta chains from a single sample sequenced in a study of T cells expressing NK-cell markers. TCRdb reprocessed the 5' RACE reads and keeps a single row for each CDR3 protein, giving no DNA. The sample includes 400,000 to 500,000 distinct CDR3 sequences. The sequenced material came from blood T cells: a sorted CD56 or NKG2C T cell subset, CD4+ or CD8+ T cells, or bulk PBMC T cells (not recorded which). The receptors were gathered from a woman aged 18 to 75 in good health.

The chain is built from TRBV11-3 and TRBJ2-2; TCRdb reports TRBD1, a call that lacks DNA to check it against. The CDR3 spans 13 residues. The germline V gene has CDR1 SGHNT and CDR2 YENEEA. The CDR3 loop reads CASSSWDGGELFF.

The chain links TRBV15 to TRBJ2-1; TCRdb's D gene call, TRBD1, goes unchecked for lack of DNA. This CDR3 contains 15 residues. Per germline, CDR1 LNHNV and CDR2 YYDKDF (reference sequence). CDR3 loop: CATSPTRGTYNEQFF.

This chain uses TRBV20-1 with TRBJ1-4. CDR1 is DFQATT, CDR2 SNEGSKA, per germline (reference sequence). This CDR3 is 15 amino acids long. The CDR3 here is CSARDLRRYNEKLFF.

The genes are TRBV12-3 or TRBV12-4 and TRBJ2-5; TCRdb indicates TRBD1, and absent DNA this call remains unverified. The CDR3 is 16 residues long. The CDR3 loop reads CASSSNQGSLAETQYF.

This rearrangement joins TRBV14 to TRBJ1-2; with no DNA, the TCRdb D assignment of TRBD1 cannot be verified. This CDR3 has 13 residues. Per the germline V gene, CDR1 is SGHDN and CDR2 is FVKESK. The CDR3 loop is CASTRDRGVGYTF.

CDR3 in amino acids: CASSFLGGKNTEAFF. The chain recombines TRBV7-3 with TRBJ1-1; TCRdb designates TRBD1, a call that cannot be tested without DNA. Germline-derived CDR1 and CDR2 are SGHTA and FQGTGA. The CDR3 is 15 residues long.

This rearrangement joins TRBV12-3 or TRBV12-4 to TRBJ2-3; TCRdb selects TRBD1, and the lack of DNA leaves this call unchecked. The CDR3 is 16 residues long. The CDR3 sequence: CASSPTRTGGTDTQYF.

CDR3 loop: CATKRTGGTEQYF. The chain has TRBV12-3 or TRBV12-4 and TRBJ2-7; the TCRdb call, TRBD1, lacks DNA for checking. The CDR3 runs to 13 residues.

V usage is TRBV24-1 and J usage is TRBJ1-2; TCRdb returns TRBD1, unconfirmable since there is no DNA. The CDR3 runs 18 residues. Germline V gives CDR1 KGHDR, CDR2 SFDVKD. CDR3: CATSDLRGTGKKCSGYTF.

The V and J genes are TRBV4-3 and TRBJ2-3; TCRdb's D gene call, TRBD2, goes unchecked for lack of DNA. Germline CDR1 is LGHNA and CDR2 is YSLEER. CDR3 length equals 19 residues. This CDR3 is CASSQALNPELRGADTQYF.